The TCR beta chain described here comes from a study of regulatory T cells in long-lasting Graves disease. Investigators prepared the TCR beta libraries by applying iRepertoire HTBI primers and Arm-PCR of CDR3 regions. One entry per CDR3 protein, called by TCRdb with MiXCR from the multiplex PCR reads. The table shows fewer than 550,000 distinct CDR3 sequences, with about 16% occurring only once. Germline lookup yields CDR1 PRHDT and CDR2 FYEKMQ (reference sequence). Trimming at V came to 6 bases and at J to 2 bases, leaving 5 bases not matched to a gene. The CDR3 length is 15 residues. In its sample, this clonotype was seen a few times. The time point was: newly diagnosed GD, antithyroid drugs for less than 3 months. Isolated PBMC RNA provided the starting material for the TCR library. These same records also appear under a second study, on T cells in Graves' hyperthyroidism and ophthalmopathy. This second report adds: The primer set for the first-round RT-PCR of the TCR CDR3 was HTBI.

Sequenced material: peripheral blood mononuclear cells (PBMCs), taken at new diagnosis, from a patient treated with antithyroid drugs. The gene calls are TRBV13 and TRBJ2-3; TRBD2 matches at 10 bases. The sequence came from a woman aged 35 to 59 with Graves disease. CDR3 sequence reads: CASRKRGGPTDTQYF. In nucleotides, the CDR3 is TGTGCCAGCAGGAAGCGGGGGGGACCCACAGATACGCAGTATTTT.